What follows are 2 T cell receptor beta chains derived from one specimen sequenced in a study of cytomegalovirus exposure and HLA in healthy donors. This PCR relied on a set of 60 Vbeta primers and 13 Jbeta primers. TCRdb's table, derived via immunoSEQ multiplex PCR, lists solely in-frame clones and lacks some. The listing records 90,000 to 150,000 clones. What was sequenced was PBMCs. The receptors shown here come from a man aged 18 to 29 in good health and CMV-seronegative.

The chain employs TRBV28 and TRBJ1-1; tentatively, D is TRBD1 (6 bases). Germline loops: CDR1 MDHEN, CDR2 SYDVKM. The CDR3 is 12 residues long. Deletions cut 6 bases from V and 6 bases from J, with 11 bases between. The CDR3 protein is CASRSTGPEAFF. The CDR3 DNA sequence: TGTGCCAGCAGGTCGACAGGACCTGAAGCTTTCTTT.

The rearrangement uses TRBV9 and TRBJ1-3; possibly TRBD1 for D (6 bases). The V end lost 3 bases, the J end lost 2 bases, and 21 bases lay between the germline ends. Per the germline V gene, CDR1 is SGDLS and CDR2 is YYNGEE. CDR3 length: 18 amino acids. DNA for the CDR3: TGTGCCAGCAGCGCGAGTCCGACGCCGGGACACCCTGGAAACACCATATATTTT. As protein: CASSASPTPGHPGNTIYF. The whole variable domain, filled in from reference TRBV9 and TRBJ1-3, reads DSGVTQTPKHLITATGQRVTLRCSPRSGDLSVYWYQQSLDQGLQFLIQYYNGEERAKGNILERFSAQQFPDLHSELNLSSLELGDSALYFCASSASPTPGHPGNTIYFGEGSWLTVV.